What follows are 8 T cell receptor beta chains derived from one specimen sequenced in a study of cytotoxic CD8 clonotypes in ibrutinib-treated CLL. TCRdb's table, derived via immunoSEQ multiplex PCR, lists solely in-frame clones and lacks some. The repertoire includes more than 110,000 clones, around 81% of them detected once, and roughly 7.6% sits in the top ten. The sample here was PBMCs, taken after 36 months of ibrutinib treatment. The receptors come from a human donor with chronic lymphocytic leukemia.

The V call is TRBV6-4, the J call TRBJ2-1, with TRBD2 matching over 8 bases. V shed 4 bases, J shed 2 bases, and the junction held 4 bases outside the gene matches. The CDR3 runs to 15 residues. Germline lookup yields CDR1 MRHNA and CDR2 SNTAGT. CDR3: CASSARLATYNEQFF. CDR3 nucleotides: TGTGCCAGCAGTGCGCGACTAGCGACCTACAATGAGCAGTTCTTC.

The J gene is TRBJ2-5, the V gene TRBV5-1; unclear D gene. The CDR3 length is 13 residues. Germline V gene lookup returns CDR1 SGHRS and CDR2 YFSETQ. Trimming took 1 base from V and 2 from J, leaving 6 bases between them. CDR3 sequence (DNA): TGCGCCAGCAGCTTGACTATTCAAGAGACCCAGTACTTC. Translation: CASSLTIQETQYF.

This clone appeared a few times. At one of its ends the junction is not consistent with the germline gene, which may arise from a read error. This sequence joins TRBV5-1 and TRBJ1-2; D call uncertain. Germline V gene data show CDR1 as SGHRS and CDR2 as YFSETQ. This CDR3 is 12 amino acids long. The CDR3 is CASSLEFASLAF. The CDR3 DNA reads as TGCGCCAGCAGCTTGGAGTTCGCGTCGCTCGCCTTC.

V is TRBV27 and J is TRBJ1-3, with D tentatively TRBD1 (6 bases). The germline gives CDR1 MNHEY, CDR2 SMNVEV (reference sequence). The CDR3 extends over 15 amino acids. V was clipped by 6 bases and J by 0 bases, with 12 bases between them. The CDR3 is CASRPTGFSGNTIYF. The CDR3, as DNA: TGTGCCAGCAGACCCACAGGGTTCTCTGGAAACACCATATATTTT.

This chain joins TRBV4-1 and TRBJ2-7, with a possible D match to TRBD2 (7 bases). Trimming left V 8 bases short and J 7 bases short, with 18 bases between. Germline values: CDR1 MGHRA, CDR2 YSYEKL. CDR3 length equals 13 residues. As DNA, the CDR3 is TGCGCCAGCGTGGGGGCGGGAGATGGGGAGCAGTACTTC. Its translation: CASVGAGDGEQYF.

The rearrangement uses TRBV5-1 and TRBJ2-7; D gene uncertain. Germline V lookup: CDR1 SGHRS, CDR2 YFSETQ. CDR3 size: 13 residues. V gave up 0 bases and J gave up 0 bases, with 4 bases separating them. The CDR3 region has the DNA TGCGCCAGCAGCTTGGGGGCCTCCTACGAGCAGTACTTC. It yields the protein CASSLGASYEQYF. The full variable domain, with the rest looked up from reference TRBV5-1 and TRBJ2-7, is KAGVTQTPRYLIKTRGQQVTLSCSPISGHRSVSWYQQTPGQGLQFLFEYFSETQRNKGNFPGRFSGRQFSNSRSEMNVSTLELGDSALYLCASSLGASYEQYFGPGTRLTVT.

This clone was seen once. The chain uses TRBV9 and TRBJ1-1, with no clear D. Trimming removed 3 bases from V and 0 bases from J, with 9 bases in between. Germline CDR1 SGDLS, CDR2 YYNGEE. This CDR3 region has 14 residues. In nucleotides, the CDR3 is TGTGCCAGCAGCGGACGCATGATGAACACTGAAGCTTTCTTT. The encoded protein is CASSGRMMNTEAFF. The full variable domain, with the rest looked up from reference TRBV9 and TRBJ1-1, is DSGVTQTPKHLITATGQRVTLRCSPRSGDLSVYWYQQSLDQGLQFLIQYYNGEERAKGNILERFSAQQFPDLHSELNLSSLELGDSALYFCASSGRMMNTEAFFGQGTRLTVV.

The V call is TRBV14, the J call TRBJ2-4; TRBD2 might be the D (6 bases). The CDR3 is 13 amino acids. Trimming removed 5 bases from V and 5 bases from J, with 10 bases in between. In germline, CDR1 is SGHDN, CDR2 FVKESK. The CDR3 sequence: CASSKLAENIQYF. CDR3 DNA: TGTGCCAGCAGCAAACTAGCAGAAAACATTCAGTACTTC.